Shown below are 27 T cell receptor beta chains from a single sample sequenced in a study of chemoradiotherapy in HPV16-positive cancers. The method was immunoSEQ multiplex PCR; TCRdb's version includes in-frame clones alone and lacks a portion of them. Of 3,800 or so clones detected, about 90% appear once; the ten largest clones hold roughly 10%. The specimen comprised tumor tissue, sampled from a patient who underwent chemoradiotherapy. These receptors were taken from a human donor with HPV-associated anogenital cancer.

This clone has only a few counts. This chain links TRBV5-1 with TRBJ1-4; TRBD1 matches at 9 bases. This CDR3 spans 16 amino acids. J gave up 5 bases and V 4 bases, and 9 bases lay outside the gene matches. Germline-derived CDR1 and CDR2 are SGHRS and YFSETQ. The CDR3 region is CASSGAEGQGNEKLFF. The CDR3, as DNA: TGCGCCAGCAGCGGGGCCGAAGGACAGGGGAATGAAAAACTGTTTTTT.

In this sample, this clone turned up a few times. This chain joins TRBV15 and TRBJ1-6; D is unresolved. V shed 2 bases and J shed 7 bases, with 3 bases lying between them. The CDR3 sequence is 12 residues long. Germline-derived CDR1 and CDR2 are LNHNV and YYDKDF (reference sequence). CDR3 residues: CATSRFNSPLHF. The CDR3 bases are TGTGCCACCAGCAGATTCAATTCACCCCTCCACTTT. The complete variable domain, with remaining parts taken from reference TRBV15 and TRBJ1-6, reads DAMVIQNPRYQVTQFGKPVTLSCSQTLNHNVMYWYQQKSSQAPKLLFHYYDKDFNNEADTPDNFQSRRPNTSFCFLDIRSPGLGDTAMYLCATSRFNSPLHFGNGTRLTVT.

This chain joins TRBV28 and TRBJ2-7; 10 nucleotides match TRBD1. Trimming took 5 bases from V and 5 from J; bases not matched to a gene: 12. CDR1 MDHEN and CDR2 SYDVKM come from the germline V gene. This CDR3 contains 16 residues. This chain's CDR3 is CASSPTRTGGLNEQYF. The CDR3 DNA sequence: TGTGCCAGCAGTCCGACTCGGACAGGGGGTTTGAACGAGCAGTACTTC.

CDR3 amino acids: CASSQARAQETQYF. As DNA, the CDR3 is TGTGCCAGCAGCCAAGCAAGGGCCCAAGAGACCCAGTACTTC. V and J are TRBV5-4 and TRBJ2-5; no reliable D call. CDR1 and CDR2 from the germline V gene are SGHNT and YYREEE (reference sequence). The CDR3 has 14 residues. The germline V and J ends were trimmed by 4 bases and 1 base, with 11 bases remaining between them.

The chain joins TRBV2 to TRBJ2-5; 9 nucleotides agree with TRBD2. The CDR3 runs 14 residues. Unmatched junction bases numbered 7, after V lost 7 bases and J lost 4 bases. Germline V CDR1 and CDR2: SNHLY, FYNNEI. This chain's CDR3 is CASKAGLATETQYF. Here the CDR3 DNA reads TGTGCCAGCAAGGCGGGACTAGCAACAGAGACCCAGTACTTC.

The genes are TRBV5-1 and TRBJ2-5, with 8 bases lining up with TRBD2. The V and J ends lost 4 bases and 3 bases, in that order; junction bases with no gene match: 5. The CDR3 sequence is 14 residues long. Germline V gene lookup returns CDR1 SGHRS and CDR2 YFSETQ. DNA of the CDR3: TGCGCCAGCAGCCCGGGGGGGGCCGAAGAGACCCAGTACTTC. Its protein product is CASSPGGAEETQYF. Looking up the rest from reference TRBV5-1 and TRBJ2-5 gives the full variable domain: KAGVTQTPRYLIKTRGQQVTLSCSPISGHRSVSWYQQTPGQGLQFLFEYFSETQRNKGNFPGRFSGRQFSNSRSEMNVSTLELGDSALYLCASSPGGAEETQYFGPGTRLLVL.

A few counts support this clone. V is TRBV30 and J is TRBJ1-1; maybe TRBD1 (5 bases). Germline CDR1 and CDR2: GTSNPN and SVGIG (reference sequence). The CDR3 spans 13 residues. The V gene lost 3 bases and the J gene lost 7 bases, with 15 bases spanning the gap. CDR3: CAWRRQVGGEAFF. CDR3 nucleotide sequence: TGTGCCTGGAGAAGGCAGGTGGGGGGTGAAGCTTTCTTT.

The CDR3 bases are TGTGCCAGTTCGGGACAGGGGAACACTGAAGCTTTCTTT. It specifies CASSGQGNTEAFF. The V call is TRBV2, the J call TRBJ1-1, with 9 bases lining up with TRBD1. The germline V gene has CDR1 SNHLY and CDR2 FYNNEI. The CDR3 is 13 amino acids. Germline trimming cut 9 bases from V and 1 base from J; bases unmatched to any gene: 3. Variable domain in full (rest from reference TRBV2 and TRBJ1-1): EPEVTQTPSHQVTQMGQEVILRCVPISNHLYFYWYRQILGQKVEFLVSFYNNEISEKSEIFDDQFSVERPDGSNFTLKIRSTKLEDSAMYFCASSGQGNTEAFFGQGTRLTVV.

The chain has TRBV7-9 and TRBJ1-3; D gene uncertain. From germline, CDR1 is SEHNR and CDR2 FQNEAQ (reference sequence). V lost 4 bases and J 6 bases, leaving 13 bases between the germline ends. The CDR3 loop spans 14 amino acids. The CDR3 reads CASSYRDSPNTIYF. DNA for the CDR3: TGTGCCAGCAGCTACCGAGACTCGCCAAACACCATATATTTT.

V is TRBV4-3 and J is TRBJ1-1, with TRBD1 as a possible D gene (5 bases). This CDR3 is built from 14 residues. Trimming pared 1 base from V and 3 bases from J, leaving 9 bases between. Germline lookup yields CDR1 LGHNA and CDR2 YSLEER. The CDR3 here is CASSQGAGYTEAFF. The DNA of the CDR3 is TGCGCCAGCAGCCAAGGGGCAGGGTACACTGAAGCTTTCTTT.

J is TRBJ2-3 and V is TRBV11-3; either TRBD1 or TRBD2 may supply D (6 bases each). Trimming pared 4 bases from V and 2 bases from J, leaving 13 bases between. The CDR3 extends over 15 amino acids. Germline V gene sequence: CDR1 SGHNT, CDR2 YENEEA. The CDR3 protein is CASSYSGGNTDTQYF. DNA for the CDR3: TGTGCCAGCAGCTATTCCGGGGGCAACACAGATACGCAGTATTTT.

V and J are TRBV7-2 and TRBJ2-3; no reliable D call. Germline loops: CDR1 SGHTA, CDR2 FQGNSA. This CDR3 contains 13 residues. Trimming took 8 bases from V and 2 from J, leaving 11 bases between them. CDR3 residues: CASGGGYTDTQYF. In DNA form, the CDR3 reads TGTGCCAGCGGTGGCGGATACACAGATACGCAGTATTTT.

This sequence joins TRBV7-9 and TRBJ1-5; D is possibly TRBD1 (6 bases). Germline V gene data show CDR1 as SEHNR and CDR2 as FQNEAQ (reference sequence). Trimming pared 1 base from V and 2 bases from J, leaving 18 bases between. This CDR3 contains 18 residues. The CDR3 nucleotides read TGTGCCAGCAGCTTAGGGGTCCCGCAGGGGATGGGCAATCAGCCCCAGCATTTT. Encoded protein: CASSLGVPQGMGNQPQHF.

V and J are TRBV28 and TRBJ2-2; D tentatively fits TRBD1 or TRBD2 (5 bases each). The CDR3 has 16 residues. Germline CDR1 reads MDHEN; CDR2 reads SYDVKM. The V end lost 5 bases, the J end lost 2 bases, and 15 bases lay between the germline ends. The CDR3 DNA reads as TGTGCCAGCAGTAAAACCGGGACGATCAACACCGGGGAGCTGTTTTTT. Translation: CASSKTGTINTGELFF. The full variable domain, its missing parts supplied by reference TRBV28 and TRBJ2-2, is DVKVTQSSRYLVKRTGEKVFLECVQDMDHENMFWYRQDPGLGLRLIYFSYDVKMKEKGDIPEGYSVSREKKERFSLILESASTNQTSMYLCASSKTGTINTGELFFGEGSRLTVL.

The chain employs TRBV11-1 and TRBJ2-3; D unclear. Between the trimmed V and J ends, which lost 1 base and 5 bases, there was a span of 4 bases. This CDR3 has 12 amino acids. Germline V gene data show CDR1 as SGHAT and CDR2 as FQDESV (reference sequence). The CDR3 nucleotides read TGTGCCAGCAGCTTAGACCGAGATACGCAGTATTTT. Its protein product is CASSLDRDTQYF. Looking up the rest from reference TRBV11-1 and TRBJ2-3 gives the full variable domain: EAEVAQSPRYKITEKSQAVAFWCDPISGHATLYWYRQILGQGPELLVQFQDESVVDDSQLPKDRFSAERLKGVDSTLKIQPAELGDSAMYLCASSLDRDTQYFGPGTRLTVL.

This chain connects TRBV30 to TRBJ2-1; 9 bases align to TRBD2. The CDR3 is made up of 16 amino acids. CDR1 and CDR2 from the germline V gene are GTSNPN and SVGIG (reference sequence). Germline trimming cut 4 bases from V and 9 bases from J; bases unmatched to any gene: 16. The CDR3 loop reads CAWTKPASGDSSEQFF. The CDR3 DNA follows: TGTGCCTGGACTAAACCAGCTAGCGGGGACTCCAGTGAGCAGTTCTTC.

V is TRBV6-5 and J is TRBJ1-1, with D unresolved. The V gene lost 0 bases and the J gene lost 6 bases, with 14 bases spanning the gap. The V gene's germline CDR1 is MNHEY and CDR2 SVGAGI. The CDR3 is 15 amino acids. CDR3 sequence (DNA): TGTGCCAGCAGTTACTCGTCACGGGGTCGGTCTGAAGCTTTCTTT. As protein: CASSYSSRGRSEAFF.

The chain carries TRBV29-1 and TRBJ1-5; 7 nucleotides agree with TRBD1. V lost 7 bases to trimming and J lost 6 bases; unmatched junction nucleotides: 9. The CDR3 totals 13 residues. Germline CDR1 and CDR2: SQVTM and ANQGSEA. The CDR3 here is CSAPRTGCQPQHF. In nucleotides, the CDR3 is TGCAGCGCCCCACGGACAGGCTGTCAGCCCCAGCATTTT.

This rearrangement joins TRBV29-1 to TRBJ2-1, with a weak D call TRBD2 (5 bases). V was trimmed by 6 bases and J by 9 bases, leaving 21 bases between them. This CDR3 spans 14 amino acids. Germline CDR1 SQVTM, CDR2 ANQGSEA. CDR3 DNA: TGCAGCGTGTCCTCTAGCTTAACGCGACTTGAGCAGTTCTTC. Encoded protein: CSVSSSLTRLEQFF.

DNA of the CDR3: TGCGCCAGCGCCCCCGAGGCAGGGAGATACGAGCAGTACTTC. Translated, it gives CASAPEAGRYEQYF. This chain uses TRBV5-1 with TRBJ2-7; TRBD1 or TRBD2 may be the D gene (5 bases each). The CDR3 extends over 14 amino acids. Trimming took 7 bases from V and 4 from J, leaving 18 bases between them. Germline-derived CDR1 and CDR2 are SGHRS and YFSETQ.

The chain recombines TRBV5-1 with TRBJ2-2, with 7 bases matching TRBD2. Germline-derived CDR1 and CDR2 are SGHRS and YFSETQ. The ends lost 3 bases at V and 4 bases at J; junction bases unmatched: 6. The CDR3 consists of 15 residues. The CDR3 nucleotides are TGCGCCAGCAGCTGGGGGGACTACCTCACCGGGGAGCTGTTTTTT. Translation gives CASSWGDYLTGELFF.

The chain recombines TRBV7-9 with TRBJ1-4, with a tentative D call TRBD1 (6 bases). The CDR3 has 15 amino acids. V lost 4 bases, J lost 4 bases, and 13 bases lay in between. Germline V gene data show CDR1 as SEHNR and CDR2 as FQNEAQ (reference sequence). The CDR3 coding sequence is TGTGCCAGCAGCTCCCCGGTAGGGGGTAATGAAAAACTGTTTTTT. Translating gives CASSSPVGGNEKLFF.

This rearrangement joins TRBV7-9 to TRBJ2-7; 9 bases match TRBD2. The CDR3 length is 15 residues. Looked up from germline, CDR1 is SEHNR and CDR2 is FQNEAQ (reference sequence). J gave up 4 bases and V 2 bases, and 6 bases lay outside the gene matches. The CDR3 coding sequence is TGTGCCAGCAGCTTAAGCGGGGGGTCCGGATACGAGCAGTACTTC. Translation: CASSLSGGSGYEQYF.

This chain joins TRBV5-5 and TRBJ1-1; 10 bases map to TRBD1. Germline lookup yields CDR1 SGHKS and CDR2 YYEKEE (reference sequence). CDR3 size: 13 residues. The V and J ends lost 2 bases and 6 bases, in that order; junction bases with no gene match: 1. The CDR3 DNA reads as TGTGCCAGCAGCTTTGGGACAGGGGCTGAAGCTTTCTTT. Protein product: CASSFGTGAEAFF.

This clone was detected only once. V is TRBV19 and J is TRBJ1-5; D might be TRBD1 (5 bases). Trimming took off 3 bases at V and 11 bases at J, with 20 bases between the two ends. Germline CDR1 and CDR2: LNHDA and SQIVND (reference sequence). There are 15 residues in the CDR3. The CDR3 nucleotides are TGTGCCAGTAGTATCGCGTTCGGTGGGGGAGTAACCCAGCATTTT. It specifies CASSIAFGGGVTQHF. The complete variable domain, with remaining parts taken from reference TRBV19 and TRBJ1-5, reads DGGITQSPKYLFRKEGQNVTLSCEQNLNHDAMYWYRQDPGQGLRLIYYSQIVNDFQKGDIAEGYSVSREKKESFPLTVTSAQKNPTAFYLCASSIAFGGGVTQHFGDGTRLSIL.

The rearrangement links TRBV30 to TRBJ1-2; TRBD1 agrees at 7 bases. Germline V lookup: CDR1 GTSNPN, CDR2 SVGIG (reference sequence). J gave up 4 bases and V 2 bases, and 4 bases lay outside the gene matches. The CDR3 is 13 amino acids. The DNA for the CDR3 is TGTGCCTGGAGTCCGACAGGGTCCTATGGCTACACCTTC. Protein product: CAWSPTGSYGYTF.

The chain uses TRBV5-4 and TRBJ1-2, with a tentative D call TRBD1 (6 bases). There are 14 residues in the CDR3. CDR1 is SGHNT, CDR2 YYREEE, per germline (reference sequence). Trimming stripped 0 bases from V and 5 bases from J, with 11 bases between. CDR3 in amino acids: CASSLDGGRYGYTF. The DNA of the CDR3 is TGTGCCAGCAGCTTGGATGGGGGCAGGTATGGCTACACCTTC.